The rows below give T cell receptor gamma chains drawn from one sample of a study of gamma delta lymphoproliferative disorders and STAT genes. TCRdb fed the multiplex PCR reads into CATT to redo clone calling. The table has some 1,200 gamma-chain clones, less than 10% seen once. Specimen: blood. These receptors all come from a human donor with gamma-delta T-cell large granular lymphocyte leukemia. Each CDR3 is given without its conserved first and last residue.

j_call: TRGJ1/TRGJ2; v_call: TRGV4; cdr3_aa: ATWDYKKL
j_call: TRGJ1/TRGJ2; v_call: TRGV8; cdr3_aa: ATWVLNYYKKL
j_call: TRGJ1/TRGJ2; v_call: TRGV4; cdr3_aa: ATWGAIIGKL
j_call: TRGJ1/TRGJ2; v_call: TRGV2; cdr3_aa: ATWDGPRMGTYKKL
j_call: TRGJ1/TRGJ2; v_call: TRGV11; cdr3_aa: ACWIRHGDGCYKKL
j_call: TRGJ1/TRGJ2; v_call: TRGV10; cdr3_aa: AAWDYRGYEGNYYKKL
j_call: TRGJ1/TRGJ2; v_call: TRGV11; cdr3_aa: TTVPAGLGRQPAGGYKKL
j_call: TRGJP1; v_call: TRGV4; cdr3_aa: ATWDGLSWFKI
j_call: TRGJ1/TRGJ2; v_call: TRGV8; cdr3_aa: ATWAWGFYYKKL
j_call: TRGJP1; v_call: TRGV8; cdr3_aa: ATWDRPKTGWFKI
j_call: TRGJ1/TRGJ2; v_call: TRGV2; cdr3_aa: ATDPLPPIQPHSNYYKKL
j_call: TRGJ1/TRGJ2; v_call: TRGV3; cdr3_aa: ATWDRPNYYKKL
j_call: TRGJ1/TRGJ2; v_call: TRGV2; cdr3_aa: ATWDEGNKKL
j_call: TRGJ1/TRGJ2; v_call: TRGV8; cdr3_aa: ATWDSSYYKKL